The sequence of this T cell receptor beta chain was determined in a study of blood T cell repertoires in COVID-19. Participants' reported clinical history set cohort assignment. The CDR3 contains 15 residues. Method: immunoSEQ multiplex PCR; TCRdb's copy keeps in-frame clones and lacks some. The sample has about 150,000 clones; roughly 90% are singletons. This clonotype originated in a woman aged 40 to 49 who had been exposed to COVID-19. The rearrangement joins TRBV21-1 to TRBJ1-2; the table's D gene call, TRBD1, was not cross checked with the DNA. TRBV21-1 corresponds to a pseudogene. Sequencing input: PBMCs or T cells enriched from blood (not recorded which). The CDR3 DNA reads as TGTGCCAGCAGCTCCAGGACAGGGGCGAACTATGGCTACACCTTC. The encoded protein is CASSSRTGANYGYTF.